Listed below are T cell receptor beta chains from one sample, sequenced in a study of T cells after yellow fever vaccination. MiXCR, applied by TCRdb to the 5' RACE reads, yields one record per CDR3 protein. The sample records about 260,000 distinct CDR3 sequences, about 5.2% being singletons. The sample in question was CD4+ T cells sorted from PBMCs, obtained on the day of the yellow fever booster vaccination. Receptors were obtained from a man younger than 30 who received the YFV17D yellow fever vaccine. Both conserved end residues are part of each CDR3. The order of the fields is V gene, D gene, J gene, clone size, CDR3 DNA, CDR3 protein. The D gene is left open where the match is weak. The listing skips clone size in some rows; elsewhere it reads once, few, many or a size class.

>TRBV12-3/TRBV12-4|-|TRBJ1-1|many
TGTGCCACCCTACCCGGAGACACTGAAGCTTTCTTT
CATLPGDTEAFF
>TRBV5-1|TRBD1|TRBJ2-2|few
TGCGCCAGCAGCTTCAAGAGGGACAGGGGGCCGAACACCGGGGAGCTGTTTTTT
CASSFKRDRGPNTGELFF
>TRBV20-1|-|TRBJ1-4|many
TGCAGTGCTAGAGATGGGGTAGAAAATGAAAAACTGTTTTTT
CSARDGVENEKLFF
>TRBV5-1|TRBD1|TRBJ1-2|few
TGCGCCAGCAGCTTCGGGACAGGGACCTACACCTTC
CASSFGTGTYTF
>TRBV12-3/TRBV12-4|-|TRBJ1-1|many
TGTGCCAGCAGTTTTTCTCATGGAGGGGGTCCGAACACTGAAGCTTTCTTT
CASSFSHGGGPNTEAFF
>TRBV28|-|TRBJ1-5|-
TGTGCCAGCAGCCCCTCGGGCAGGTCGGGACAGCCCCAGCATTTT
CASSPSGRSGQPQHF
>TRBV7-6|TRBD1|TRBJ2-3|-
TGTGCCAGCAGCTTAGAAGGGGACAGGGGTTCAGATACGCAGTATTTT
CASSLEGDRGSDTQYF
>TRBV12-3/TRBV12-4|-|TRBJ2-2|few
TGTGCCAGCAGTTTACTAGGGCTGGTGAACACCGGGGAGCTGTTTTTT
CASSLLGLVNTGELFF
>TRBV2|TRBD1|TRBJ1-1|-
TGTGCCAGCAGCAAGGACAGGGGGGGGACTGAAGCTTTCTTT
CASSKDRGGTEAFF
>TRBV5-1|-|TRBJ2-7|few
TGCGCCAGCAGCTTGGGTCAGGGGTTGAGCGAGCAGTACTTC
CASSLGQGLSEQYF
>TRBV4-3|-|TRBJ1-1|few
TGCGCCAGCAGCCAAGATGTCCGGGCCCAGAACACTGAAGCTTTCTTT
CASSQDVRAQNTEAFF
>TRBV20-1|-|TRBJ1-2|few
TGCAGTGCTAGAGATCAGAACTATGGCTACACCTTC
CSARDQNYGYTF
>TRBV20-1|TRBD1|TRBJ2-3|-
TGCAGTGCTAGACTACACAGGGGACGGGATACGCAGTATTTT
CSARLHRGRDTQYF
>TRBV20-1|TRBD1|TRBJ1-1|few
TGCAGTGCTAGAGAATCGGGACAGGGGATGGAAGCTTTCTTT
CSARESGQGMEAFF
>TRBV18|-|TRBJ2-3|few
TGTGCCAGCTCACCGGAGAGGGATACGCAGTATTTT
CASSPERDTQYF
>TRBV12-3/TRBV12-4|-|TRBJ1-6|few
TGTGCCAGCAGTTTGAGGATATCACCCCTCCACTTT
CASSLRISPLHF
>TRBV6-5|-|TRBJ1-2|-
TGTGCCAGCAGTTACGCAGACGTTAACTATGGCTACACCTTC
CASSYADVNYGYTF
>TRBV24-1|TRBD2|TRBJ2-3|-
TGTGCCACCAGTCCTCCCCCCGGGACTAGCGGGGGGGATACGCAGTATTTT
CATSPPPGTSGGDTQYF
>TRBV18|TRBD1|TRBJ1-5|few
TGTGCCAGCTCACCAGGGACAGGGGTGTTCCAGCCCCAGCATTTT
CASSPGTGVFQPQHF
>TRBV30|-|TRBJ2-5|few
TGTGCCTGGAGTGTCCCGACAGCCGCGGGGACCCAGTACTTC
CAWSVPTAAGTQYF
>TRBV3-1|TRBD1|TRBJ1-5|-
TGTGCCAGCAGCCCCCAGGGGGTCCGGCCCCAGCATTTT
CASSPQGVRPQHF
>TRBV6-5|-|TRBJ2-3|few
TGTGCCAGCACCCTCTCCTACAGTAGCACAGATACGCAGTATTTT
CASTLSYSSTDTQYF
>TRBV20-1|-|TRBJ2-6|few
TGCAGTGCCTCCCGACCCTCTGGGGCCAACGTCCTGACTTTC
CSASRPSGANVLTF
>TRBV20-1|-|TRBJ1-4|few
TGCAGTGCACCCCTGCCCGGGGCCGCAACTAATGAAAAACTGTTTTTT
CSAPLPGAATNEKLFF